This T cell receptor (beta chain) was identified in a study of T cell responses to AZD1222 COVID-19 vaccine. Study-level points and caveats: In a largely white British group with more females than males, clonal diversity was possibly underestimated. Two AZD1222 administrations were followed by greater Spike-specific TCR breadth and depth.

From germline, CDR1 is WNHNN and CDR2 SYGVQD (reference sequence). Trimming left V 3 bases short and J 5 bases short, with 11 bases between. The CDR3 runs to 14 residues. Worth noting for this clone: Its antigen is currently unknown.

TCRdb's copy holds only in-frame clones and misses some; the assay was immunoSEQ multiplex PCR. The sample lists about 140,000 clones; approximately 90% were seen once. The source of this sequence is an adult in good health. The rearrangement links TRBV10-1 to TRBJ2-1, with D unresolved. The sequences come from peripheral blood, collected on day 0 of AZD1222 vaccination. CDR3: CASSDLEPNNEQFF. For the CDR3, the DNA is TGCGCCAGCAGTGATCTGGAGCCTAACAATGAGCAGTTCTTC.